The T cell receptor beta chain under discussion was sequenced for a study of T-cell memory formation after mild COVID-19 listed by TCRdb under 2021. Describing the broader study: TCR sequence clusters from the two donors were largely donor specific. In a couple of donors, T-cell clones that expanded and contracted after mild COVID-19 were tracked by sequencing TCRalpha and TCRbeta repertoires over time. The cohort was made up of two young adult volunteers, one female and one male, who were previously healthy.

The investigation overall reported the following: The second-wave clones that peaked on day 37 were not confirmed to be SARS-CoV-2 specific. The detection of some responding clones in pre-infection memory suggests that pre-existing cross-reactive memory T cells joined the SARS-CoV-2 response. Clones contracting from day 15 to 85 had balanced CD4/CD8 phenotypes, while a second wave expanding from day 15 to 37 was biased towards CD4+. Only a couple of mild cases were covered in the study, and larger cohorts including severe cases with pre-infection samples were considered necessary. Contracting CD4+ clones were located mainly in the CM and EM memory subsets, whereas CD8+ clones were found to be enriched in EMRA.

PBMCs were isolated by Ficoll-Paque density gradient centrifugation. The CDR3 runs 17 residues from the cysteine to the phenylalanine. The kept DNA is CDR3 alone, 51 bases in frame from the first base. The CDR1 and CDR2 encoded by the germline V gene are MNHEY and SVGAGI. V ends up 6 bases short and J 1 base short, with an unmatched junction base count of 10. Sequencing was performed on an Illumina NovaSeq 6000. TCRalpha and TCRbeta cDNA libraries were built by 5'RACE with constant-segment primers, adding sample barcodes and unique molecular identifiers. RNA was extracted from every sample with Trizol reagent. Amplification of the libraries took two PCR steps, and the second step added a second sample barcode plus Illumina TruSeq adapters. The libraries were sequenced on an Illumina NovaSeq using 2 x 150 bp paired-end reads. As for the original processing: With migec v1.2.7, reads were demultiplexed and then collapsed into UMI-guided consensus sequences. With mixcr v2.1.11, UMI consensuses were aligned to TRA and TRB V and J templates and assembled into clonotypes. A clonotype was counted as expanded or contracted only when both edgeR and NoisET called the clonotype significant, with the noise models trained on biological replicates. For edgeR calls, a false discovery rate-adjusted p below 0.01 and a log2 fold-change threshold of 1 were applied. As an exploratory analysis of dynamics, max-normalized trajectories of the 1000 most abundant clonotypes were examined by PCA with hierarchical clustering. Separately sequenced CD4+ and CD8+ repertoires were used to assign a CD4 or CD8 phenotype to each responding clone. TCRdb cleaned the public reads at Q25 with fastp, built clones with MiXCR and kept in-frame beta chains. When rows share a CDR3 protein, they turn into one entry using the most common DNA and genes. The V and J calls reflect TCRdb's pipeline rather than the authors' work. For this sample the table gives tens of thousands of distinct CDR3 sequences, of which 25% to 35% were detected only once. The top ten clones comprise approximately 39% of the sample.

Comment on this clonotype: The antigen it recognizes is unknown. Base-call qualities are not available, and no considerably larger clone is one nucleotide away.

The chain employs TRBV6-5 and TRBJ2-3; 10 central nucleotides agree with TRBD2. This clonotype originated in a man between 18 and 35 years old who had mild COVID-19 (a few samples of this study predate the infection). The sample titles of this study are shuffled in the database, so cell type and time point are left out; the donor was told from shared clones. The specimen sequenced was PBMCs or a T cell subset sorted from them (not recorded which). The sequenced DNA: TGTGCCAGCAGAACTAGCGGGGCACGAGAAGGCACAGATACGCAGTATTTT. This codes for CASRTSGAREGTDTQYF.